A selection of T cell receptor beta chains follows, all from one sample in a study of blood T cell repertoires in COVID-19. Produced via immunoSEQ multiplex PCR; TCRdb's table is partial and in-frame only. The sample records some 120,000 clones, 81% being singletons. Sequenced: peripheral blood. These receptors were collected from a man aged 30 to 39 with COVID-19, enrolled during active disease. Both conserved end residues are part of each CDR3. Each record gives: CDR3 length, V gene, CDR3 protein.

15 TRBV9 CASSVGPQGSNEQFF
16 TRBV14 CASSQDGGRGRTEAFF
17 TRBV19 CASIEKTGSGYYQPQHF
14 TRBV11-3 CASSFLANSYEQYF
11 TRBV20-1 CSARGGDEQFF
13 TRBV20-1 CSASSLYTDTQYF
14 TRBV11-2 CASSLGGGGETQYF
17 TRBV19 CASSIDGGEYSNQPQHF
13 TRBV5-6 CASSEDRDQPQHF
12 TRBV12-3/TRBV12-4 CASSLGGDGYTF
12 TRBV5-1 CASADPYNEQFF
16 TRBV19 CASSIDPDRVSYEQYF
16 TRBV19 CASSIVGGALTQPQHF
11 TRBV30 CAHDTNYGYTF
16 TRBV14 CASSQGPGASSYEQYF
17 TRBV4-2 CASSQVQAGGPLDTQYF
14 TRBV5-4 CASTSEQVKNIQYF
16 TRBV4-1 CASSQVPRLTQETQYF
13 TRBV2 CASSPYRGTEAFF
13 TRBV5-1 CASSARENTEAFF